This entry features one T cell receptor beta chain sequence. Its antigen is not known. The junction departs from germline at one end; a sequencing error may be responsible. Profiling of TCR beta VDJ combinations and CDR3 sequences used genomic DNA as template. Each CDR3 protein is one row after TCRdb ran MiXCR on the reads. This sample yields fewer than 70,000 distinct CDR3 sequences, of which approximately 54% are seen a single time; about 8.3% belongs to the top ten. Germline values: CDR1 SGHRS, CDR2 YFSETQ. CDR3 size: 14 residues. The sample originates from a study of CD8+CD57+ T cells in acquired aplastic anemia. About the study: Across the sorted CD4+ and CD8+ cells, DNA amounts averaged about 3.2 ug. Healthy donor sequencing depth: 10 million to 10.8 million CD4+, approximately 11 million CD8+ reads. General study findings and limits: Levels of CD8+ Simpson's diversity were not significantly distinct in patients versus controls. Patients and controls shared 25 to 35 CD8+ CDR3 sequences, highly expressed in patients.

This sequence joins TRBV5-1 and TRBJ2-7; 10 nucleotides align to TRBD1. Sequenced sample: sorted CD4+, CD8+, or CD8+CD57+ T cells (not recorded which) from PBMCs. The sequence came from a human donor in good health, serving as a control. The CDR3 DNA is TGCGCCAGCAGCCAGACAGGGGGCAGGTACGAGCGGTACTTC. Translated, it gives CASSQTGGRYERYF.